Below are 10 T cell receptor beta chains sequenced from a single sample in a study of blood T cell repertoires in COVID-19. This table comes from immunoSEQ multiplex PCR, and its TCRdb copy is limited to in-frame clones, with some not included. The profile shows around 20,000 clones, around 87% of them singletons. The specimen sequenced was peripheral blood. These receptors were collected from a man between 70 and 80 years old with acute or convalescent COVID-19.

This clone was seen once. The V call is TRBV10-3, the J call TRBJ1-1; D may be TRBD1 (6 bases). The CDR3 consists of 17 residues. The germline V and J ends were trimmed by 4 bases and 0 bases, with 18 bases remaining between them. CDR1 and CDR2 (germline): ENHRY, SYGVKD. The CDR3 spells CAISALDSSVMNTEAFF. The CDR3 coding sequence is TGTGCCATCAGTGCCCTGGACAGTTCCGTGATGAACACTGAAGCTTTCTTT.

The chain is built from TRBV18 and TRBJ1-3; the D gene is possibly TRBD1 (5 bases). This CDR3 has 18 amino acids. From germline, CDR1 is KGHSH and CDR2 LQKENI. Trimming took off 2 bases at V and 0 bases at J, with 17 bases between the two ends. The chain's CDR3 is CASSPNSPGTSSGNTIYF. For the CDR3, the DNA is TGTGCCAGCTCACCAAATTCACCGGGGACTAGCTCTGGAAACACCATATATTTT.

The chain uses TRBV20-1 and TRBJ2-7, with 7 nucleotides matching TRBD2. The CDR3 is made up of 14 amino acids. V lost 3 bases to trimming and J lost 2 bases; unmatched junction nucleotides: 7. The germline V gene encodes CDR1 DFQATT and CDR2 SNEGSKA (reference sequence). CDR3 in DNA: TGCAGTGCTAGTAGGGCTAGCGGAACCTACGAGCAGTACTTC. This gives the protein CSASRASGTYEQYF.

This clone was seen just once. The chain combines TRBV4-1 with TRBJ1-1; weak D call: TRBD1 (6 bases). V was pared by 3 bases and J by 5 bases, with 16 bases between. CDR1 and CDR2 (germline): MGHRA, YSYEKL. The CDR3 has 15 residues. CDR3 residues: CASSHPRGGSTEAFF. Written as DNA, the CDR3 is TGCGCCAGCAGCCACCCGAGGGGGGGCAGTACTGAAGCTTTCTTT.

This chain's CDR3 is CASSPLGGGTDTQYF. Written as DNA, the CDR3 is TGTGCCAGTAGTCCCCTAGGAGGGGGCACAGATACGCAGTATTTT. The chain couples TRBV19 to TRBJ2-3; a weak D match, TRBD2 (6 bases). The CDR3 spans 15 residues. Germline V gives CDR1 LNHDA, CDR2 SQIVND (reference sequence). V was pared by 5 bases and J by 1 base, with 13 bases between.

V is TRBV6-6 and J is TRBJ2-2, with a possible D match to TRBD2 (6 bases). The germline CDR1 and CDR2 sequences are MNHNY and SVGAGI (reference sequence). The CDR3 length is 14 residues. V gave up 6 bases and J gave up 2 bases, with 10 bases separating them. The CDR3 DNA follows: TGTGCCAGCAGCCCCGGGACTAACACCGGGGAGCTGTTTTTT. It translates to CASSPGTNTGELFF.

The sample holds one count of this clone. The germline gene is not matched at one end of the junction; a read error may be the cause. This chain connects TRBV6-1 to TRBJ2-7; TRBD1 agrees at 7 bases. The CDR3 sequence is 14 residues long. Germline V gene lookup returns CDR1 MNHNS and CDR2 SASEGT. This chain's CDR3 is CASSETGTAYGQYF. As DNA, the CDR3 is TGTGCCAGCAGTGAAACCGGGACAGCCTACGGGCAGTACTTC.

The chain combines TRBV24-1 with TRBJ2-2, with D possibly TRBD1 on 5 matching bases. The CDR3 has 12 residues. The germline CDR1 and CDR2 sequences are KGHDR and SFDVKD. Trimming cost V 4 bases and J 7 bases, with 6 bases left between them. CDR3 bases: TGTGCCACCAGTGAAGGGGTCGGGGAGCTGTTTTTT. Translated: CATSEGVGELFF.

This sequence joins TRBV5-1 and TRBJ1-6; 9 nucleotides align to TRBD1. CDR3 size: 17 residues. J lost 3 bases, V lost 1 base, and 5 bases had no gene match. Germline values: CDR1 SGHRS, CDR2 YFSETQ. This CDR3 is CASSLTGGQGYNSPLHF. For the CDR3, the DNA is TGCGCCAGCAGCTTGACAGGGGGCCAGGGCTATAATTCACCCCTCCACTTT.

This chain uses TRBV2 with TRBJ1-1; tentative D call: TRBD1 (6 bases). Germline V gene lookup returns CDR1 SNHLY and CDR2 FYNNEI. The V end lost 7 bases, the J end lost 4 bases, and 16 bases lay between the germline ends. The CDR3 runs 14 residues. CDR3 DNA sequence: TGTGCCAGCACCCCCAATGGGGACATCACTGAAGCTTTCTTT. Its translation: CASTPNGDITEAFF.